This passage covers 18 T cell receptor beta chains from one sample sequenced in a study of identifying expanded T cells in peripheral blood. TCRdb's table, derived via immunoSEQ multiplex PCR, lists solely in-frame clones and lacks some. This repertoire shows around 60,000 clones, roughly four fifths found once; its top ten account for 19%. The sample comprised blood. The receptors here all came from a person aged 18 to 75 in good health.

This chain connects TRBV10-2 to TRBJ2-5, with D unresolved. Trimming cost V 0 bases and J 2 bases, with 10 bases left between them. The CDR3 is made up of 15 amino acids. CDR1 and CDR2 from the germline V gene are WSHSY and SAAADI. The CDR3 DNA reads as TGCGCCAGCAGTGAGTCAGGGTACAGACAAGAGACCCAGTACTTC. This translates into CASSESGYRQETQYF.

The chain combines TRBV6-5 with TRBJ1-4; D possibly corresponds to TRBD1 (5 bases). Trimming took 0 bases from V and 8 from J, leaving 10 bases between them. This CDR3 contains 14 residues. CDR1 and CDR2 (germline): MNHEY, SVGAGI. The CDR3 DNA reads as TGTGCCAGCAGTTACTCGATCCGGGGCGAAAAACTGTTTTTT. This encodes CASSYSIRGEKLFF.

This clone has more than one count but fewer than ten. The chain uses TRBV2 and TRBJ1-1, with D hard to call. The CDR3 has 12 amino acids. The V end lost 7 bases, the J end lost 4 bases, and 10 bases lay between the germline ends. CDR1 SNHLY and CDR2 FYNNEI come from the germline V gene. The CDR3 reads CASTWGATEAFF. The CDR3 DNA reads as TGTGCCAGCACCTGGGGTGCCACTGAAGCTTTCTTT.

On this clone: One junction end does not reproduce the germline sequence, and a read error may be involved. The chain joins TRBV7-2 to TRBJ2-3; D unresolved. Germline assignment: CDR1 SGHTA and CDR2 FQGNSA. This CDR3 region has 11 residues. CDR3 nucleotide sequence: TGTGCCAGCAGCCTAGCAGATACGCAGTATTTT. Translation gives CASSLADTQYF. The entire variable domain, with the rest obtained from reference TRBV7-2 and TRBJ2-3, is as follows: GAGVSQSPSNKVTEKGKDVELRCDPISGHTALYWYRQSLGQGLEFLIYFQGNSAPDKSGLPSDRFSAERTGGSVSTLTIQRTQQEDSAVYLCASSLADTQYFGPGTRLTVL.

V usage is TRBV29-1 and J usage is TRBJ2-5; maybe TRBD1 (7 bases). The ends were cut back, 4 bases at V and 5 bases at J, with 14 bases in the middle. Germline V gene data show CDR1 as SQVTM and CDR2 as ANQGSEA. CDR3 size: 13 residues. This CDR3 is CSVGAGGGETQYF. The DNA of the CDR3 is TGCAGCGTTGGGGCAGGGGGAGGCGAGACCCAGTACTTC.

This clone was picked up one time. The chain carries TRBV11-2 and TRBJ2-5, with 10 bases lining up with TRBD1. The J segment lost 2 bases and the V segment lost 4 bases, leaving 4 bases of the junction unmatched. This CDR3 contains 15 residues. Germline V gives CDR1 SGHAT, CDR2 FQNNGV. CDR3 region: CASSSGQGIQETQYF. CDR3 sequence (DNA): TGTGCCAGCAGCTCGGGACAGGGGATACAAGAGACCCAGTACTTC. Filled out from reference TRBV11-2 and TRBJ2-5, the complete variable domain reads EAGVAQSPRYKIIEKRQSVAFWCNPISGHATLYWYQQILGQGPKLLIQFQNNGVVDDSQLPKDRFSAERLKGVDSTLKIQPAKLEDSAVYLCASSSGQGIQETQYFGPGTRLLVL.

This clone was found a few times. The rearrangement joins TRBV5-1 to TRBJ2-7; D remains unclear. V was cut by 0 bases and J by 0 bases, with 13 bases left in between. Germline V CDR1 and CDR2: SGHRS, YFSETQ. The CDR3 contains 16 residues. CDR3 DNA sequence: TGCGCCAGCAGCTTGGACGGACGTTCAAGCTCCTACGAGCAGTACTTC. Translation gives CASSLDGRSSSYEQYF. The full variable domain, in which reference TRBV5-1 and TRBJ2-7 provide the parts outside the CDR3, is KAGVTQTPRYLIKTRGQQVTLSCSPISGHRSVSWYQQTPGQGLQFLFEYFSETQRNKGNFPGRFSGRQFSNSRSEMNVSTLELGDSALYLCASSLDGRSSSYEQYFGPGTRLTVT.

V is TRBV7-9 and J is TRBJ2-1; maybe TRBD1 (6 bases). V shed 5 bases and J shed 4 bases, with 15 bases lying between them. The CDR3 contains 15 residues. The germline CDR1 and CDR2 sequences are SEHNR and FQNEAQ (reference sequence). The CDR3 nucleotides are TGTGCCAGCAGCGCCGGGACACCGGCATACAATGAGCAGTTCTTC. Translation: CASSAGTPAYNEQFF.

The chain joins TRBV9 to TRBJ2-4; D is unresolved. CDR1 and CDR2 (germline): SGDLS, YYNGEE. V was trimmed by 4 bases and J by 6 bases, leaving 14 bases between them. The CDR3 is 14 residues long. CDR3 in DNA: TGTGCCAGCAGCTCGGTTGCGTTCGGAAACATTCAGTACTTC. As protein: CASSSVAFGNIQYF.

The chain is built from TRBV5-1 and TRBJ1-2; D perhaps matches TRBD1 (5 bases). V lost 0 bases and J lost 0, with 12 bases in between. Germline V lookup: CDR1 SGHRS, CDR2 YFSETQ. CDR3 length: 16 residues. The CDR3 protein is CASSLESQGPNYGYTF. DNA of the CDR3: TGCGCCAGCAGCTTGGAGTCCCAGGGCCCTAACTATGGCTACACCTTC.

The chain couples TRBV21-1 to TRBJ2-7. TRBV21-1 is noted as a pseudogene. The CDR3 has 11 amino acids. The chain's CDR3 is CASSKKGEQYV. CDR3 DNA sequence: TGTGCCAGCAGCAAAAAGGGCGAGCAGTACGTC.

This chain connects TRBV11-3 to TRBJ2-3; 8 bases are a match to TRBD2. The CDR3 is 16 amino acids. Germline CDR1 SGHNT, CDR2 YENEEA. The ends lost 2 bases at V and 4 bases at J; junction bases unmatched: 8. The DNA of the CDR3 is TGTGCCAGCAGCTTAAGGTCTCCCGGGAGGGCAGATACGCAGTATTTT. Translation gives CASSLRSPGRADTQYF. Based on the CDR3 plus reference TRBV11-3 and TRBJ2-3, the full variable domain is EAGVVQSPRYKIIEKKQPVAFWCNPISGHNTLYWYLQNLGQGPELLIRYENEEAVDDSQLPKDRFSAERLKGVDSTLKIQPAELGDSAVYLCASSLRSPGRADTQYFGPGTRLTVL.

As regards this clone: The germline gene is not matched at one end of the junction; a read error may be the cause. The chain links TRBV2 to TRBJ1-1; possibly TRBD1 for D (5 bases). The CDR3 length is 11 residues. The V gene's germline CDR1 is SNHLY and CDR2 FYNNEI. CDR3 residues: CASSGDGEPFF. The CDR3 DNA reads as TGTGCCAGCAGTGGGGACGGTGAACCCTTTTTT.

The genes are TRBV6-5 and TRBJ2-7; D possibly corresponds to TRBD1 (6 bases). This CDR3 has 13 amino acids. Trimming cost V 6 bases and J 3 bases, with 12 bases left between them. Germline V gene lookup returns CDR1 MNHEY and CDR2 SVGAGI. Written as DNA, the CDR3 is TGTGCCAGCAGCGGGGACATCCACTACGAGCAGTACGTC. As protein: CASSGDIHYEQYV.

This clone was picked up one time. The chain employs TRBV5-1 and TRBJ2-3; D gene ambiguous. Germline CDR1 reads SGHRS; CDR2 reads YFSETQ. This CDR3 spans 15 amino acids. The germline V and J ends were trimmed by 4 bases and 3 bases, with 15 bases remaining between them. CDR3 bases: TGCGCCAGCAGCGCGCCCGGTGCGAAGACAGATACGCAGTATTTT. It specifies CASSAPGAKTDTQYF.

As concerns this clone: A junction boundary mismatches the germline segment, possibly from a read error. The V call is TRBV11-2, the J call TRBJ1-1; TRBD1 agrees at 7 bases. CDR1 and CDR2 from the germline V gene are SGHAT and FQNNGV. The CDR3 has 14 amino acids. CDR3 sequence (DNA): TGTGCCAGCAGCGTAGACAGGGTTAACACTGAAGCTTTCTTT. Residues: CASSVDRVNTEAFF.

The chain employs TRBV27 and TRBJ2-7; D uncertain. Germline V CDR1 and CDR2: MNHEY, SMNVEV (reference sequence). The V and J ends lost 5 bases and 2 bases respectively, with 19 bases between them. This CDR3 is built from 16 residues. The chain's CDR3 is CASSPNTIYPTYEQYV. The CDR3 DNA is TGTGCCAGCAGTCCAAACACCATATATCCCACCTACGAGCAGTACGTC.

The J gene is TRBJ1-1, the V gene TRBV9, with D possibly TRBD1 on 6 matching bases. Germline assignment: CDR1 SGDLS and CDR2 YYNGEE. V was trimmed by 4 bases and J by 1 base, leaving 11 bases between them. CDR3 length: 14 residues. CDR3 protein: CASSKTGQNTEAFF. DNA of the CDR3: TGTGCCAGCAGCAAGACAGGACAGAACACTGAAGCTTTCTTT.